This entry features one TCR beta chain sequence. Its antigen remains unknown. The data are from a study of CD4+ T cells in melanoma. The protocol was immunoSEQ multiplex PCR, while the TCRdb copy is restricted to in-frame clones and leaves out a portion. This sample has around 130,000 clones; around 90% occur once, and the top ten carry 1.5% to 1.7%. CDR3 length: 13 amino acids. With 8 bases clipped from V and 8 bases from J, the junction kept 4 bases outside the gene matches. Germline V gene lookup returns CDR1 SGHAT and CDR2 FQNNGV. General study findings and limits: CD8+ T cell, macrophage and B cell function reportedly correlated with neoantigen-specific CD4+ T cells. Neoantigen-specific CD4+ T cells in melanoma reportedly had diverse differentiation states.

The chain joins TRBV11-2 to TRBJ2-1; 12 nucleotides align to TRBD2. The clonotype was recovered from a human donor with melanoma. The CDR3 nucleotides are TGTGCCAGCCAGACTAGCGGGGGCTATGAGCAGTTCTTC. Its protein product is CASQTSGGYEQFF.